A single sample is the source of the 18 T cell receptor beta chains below, sequenced in a study of blood T cell repertoires in COVID-19. Clones were read by immunoSEQ multiplex PCR, and TCRdb kept only the in-frame ones, dropping some. This sample has 140,000 to 150,000 clones, with about 80% found just once. The source material was peripheral blood. These receptors originate from a human donor in a cohort sampled during active COVID-19.

The chain has TRBV7-2 and TRBJ1-4, with D perhaps TRBD1 (5 bases). From germline, CDR1 is SGHTA and CDR2 FQGNSA. Trimming pared 1 base from V and 8 bases from J, leaving 14 bases between. The CDR3 spans 15 residues. The CDR3 sequence is CASSLVSRVGEKLFF. In nucleotides, the CDR3 is TGTGCCAGCAGCTTAGTATCCAGGGTTGGGGAAAAACTGTTTTTT.

This chain uses TRBV5-1 with TRBJ2-3, with 11 bases matching TRBD2. Germline values: CDR1 SGHRS, CDR2 YFSETQ. The CDR3 has 16 amino acids. V gave up 4 bases and J gave up 2 bases; unmatched junction bases: 6. The CDR3 loop reads CASSLRLAGYTDTQYF. The CDR3 DNA is TGCGCCAGCAGCCTAAGACTAGCGGGGTACACAGATACGCAGTATTTT.

A few counts support this clone. This rearrangement joins TRBV6-6 to TRBJ1-4; D is possibly TRBD1 (5 bases). CDR3 length: 14 residues. The germline V and J ends were trimmed by 7 bases and 4 bases, with 13 bases remaining between them. Germline V lookup: CDR1 MNHNY, CDR2 SVGAGI (reference sequence). The CDR3 loop is CASIGLQVNEKLFF. The CDR3 DNA is TGTGCCAGCATTGGACTACAGGTTAATGAAAAACTGTTTTTT.

This clone was seen a few times. V gene TRBV2 combines with J gene TRBJ2-7; 8 bases line up with TRBD1. The CDR3 has 13 amino acids. Germline values: CDR1 SNHLY, CDR2 FYNNEI. V lost 3 bases and J lost 2; bases outside the gene matches: 0. CDR3 residues: CASSEDRAYEQYF. The DNA for the CDR3 is TGTGCCAGCAGTGAGGACAGGGCCTACGAGCAGTACTTC.

This chain connects TRBV9 to TRBJ2-1; 13 bases align to TRBD2. Germline V gene data show CDR1 as SGDLS and CDR2 as YYNGEE. The V segment lost 4 bases and the J segment 9 bases; nucleotides outside the gene matches: 4. The CDR3 length is 14 residues. The CDR3 nucleotides are TGTGCCAGCAGCACCGGGACTAGCGGGATTGAGCAGTTCTTC. Translating gives CASSTGTSGIEQFF.

The CDR3 sequence: CASSLGDKHTEAFF. The CDR3 nucleotides read TGTGCCAGCAGCTTGGGGGACAAACACACTGAAGCTTTCTTT. The chain carries TRBV7-3 and TRBJ1-1; possible D gene TRBD1, 6 bases. CDR1 and CDR2 from the germline V gene are SGHTA and FQGTGA. There are 14 residues in the CDR3. V was pared by 3 bases and J by 3 bases, with 11 bases between.

V usage is TRBV6-2 or TRBV6-3 and J usage is TRBJ1-3; D is unclear. CDR1 and CDR2 from the germline V gene are MNHEY and SVGEGT. The germline V and J ends were trimmed by 6 bases and 0 bases, with 12 bases remaining between them. The CDR3 is made up of 15 amino acids. The CDR3: CASSYQTTSGNTIYF. Here the CDR3 DNA reads TGTGCCAGCAGCTATCAGACAACCTCTGGAAACACCATATATTTT.

This sequence joins TRBV4-3 and TRBJ2-5; 8 bases fit TRBD1. The CDR3 is made up of 16 amino acids. Germline CDR1 is LGHNA and CDR2 is YSLEER. V was clipped by 1 base and J by 2 bases; unmatched bases: 6. The CDR3 protein is CASSQGGTGFQETQYF. The CDR3 DNA follows: TGCGCCAGCAGCCAAGGAGGGACAGGCTTTCAAGAGACCCAGTACTTC.

CDR3 sequence reads: CASSPAGASTDTQYF. Here the CDR3 DNA reads TGCGCCAGCAGCCCTGCGGGGGCCTCCACAGATACGCAGTATTTT. The J gene is TRBJ2-3, the V gene TRBV4-3; D possibly corresponds to TRBD2 (7 bases). V lost 4 bases and J 2 bases, leaving 13 bases between the germline ends. This CDR3 contains 15 residues. CDR1 and CDR2 (germline): LGHNA, YSLEER.

The rearrangement uses TRBV3-1 (or the pseudogene TRBV3-2) and TRBJ1-1; 7 bases match TRBD1. Germline V gene sequence: CDR1 LGHDT, CDR2 YNNKEL (reference sequence). V lost 3 bases and J lost 4; bases outside the gene matches: 2. The CDR3 contains 13 residues. In nucleotides, the CDR3 is TGTGCCAGCAGCCAGGGGACAGTCACTGAAGCTTTCTTT. Translated, it gives CASSQGTVTEAFF.

J is TRBJ2-5 and V is TRBV5-6, with D possibly matching TRBD1 (5 bases). The CDR3 totals 14 residues. Germline V gene data show CDR1 as SGHDT and CDR2 as YYEEEE. Trimming took 0 bases from V and 5 from J, leaving 11 bases between them. The CDR3 sequence is CASSLGAGYETQYF. CDR3 DNA sequence: TGTGCCAGCAGCTTGGGGGCAGGGTACGAGACCCAGTACTTC. The variable domain in full, with the rest retrieved from reference TRBV5-6 and TRBJ2-5, is DAGVTQSPTHLIKTRGQQVTLRCSPKSGHDTVSWYQQALGQGPQFIFQYYEEEERQRGNFPDRFSGHQFPNYSSELNVNALLLGDSALYLCASSLGAGYETQYFGPGTRLLVL.

This chain links TRBV28 with TRBJ2-5; D remains ambiguous. The length of the CDR3 is 12 residues. Deletions cut 3 bases from V and 5 bases from J, with 7 bases between. Germline V lookup: CDR1 MDHEN, CDR2 SYDVKM. In DNA, the CDR3 is TGTGCCAGCAGTTTTACCAGGGAGACCCAGTACTTC. Translating it yields CASSFTRETQYF.

The chain recombines TRBV10-3 with TRBJ1-1; D is ambiguous. The CDR3 contains 13 residues. V dropped 7 bases and J dropped 3 bases, with 12 bases sitting between them. CDR1 and CDR2 (germline): ENHRY, SYGVKD. The CDR3 region has the DNA TGTGCCATCACTGCCTCCCGCGACACTGAAGCTTTCTTT. Translated, it gives CAITASRDTEAFF.

The gene calls are TRBV25-1 and TRBJ1-5, with 10 bases that match TRBD1. The CDR3 consists of 18 residues. Germline-derived CDR1 and CDR2 are MGHDK and SYGVNS. The V and J ends lost 6 bases and 0 bases, in that order; junction bases with no gene match: 11. CDR3 sequence: CASSLDRGPLISNQPQHF. CDR3 in DNA: TGTGCCAGCAGCCTCGACAGGGGGCCTCTGATTAGCAATCAGCCCCAGCATTTT. Using reference TRBV25-1 and TRBJ1-5 for the parts outside the CDR3, the full variable domain is EADIYQTPRYLVIGTGKKITLECSQTMGHDKMYWYQQDPGMELHLIHYSYGVNSTEKGDLSSESTVSRIRTEHFPLTLESARPSHTSQYLCASSLDRGPLISNQPQHFGDGTRLSIL.

The chain recombines TRBV11-3 with TRBJ2-3, with a possible D match to TRBD2 (5 bases). V shed 4 bases and J shed 6 bases, with 14 bases lying between them. Germline lookup yields CDR1 SGHNT and CDR2 YENEEA. This CDR3 comprises 14 residues. The CDR3 sequence is CASSWTAGFDTQYF. As DNA, the CDR3 is TGTGCCAGCAGCTGGACCGCGGGCTTTGATACGCAGTATTTT.

The V and J genes are TRBV6-1 and TRBJ2-3, with 8 nucleotides matching TRBD1. Germline V gene sequence: CDR1 MNHNS, CDR2 SASEGT. V shed 1 base, J shed 9 bases, and the junction held 9 bases outside the gene matches. The CDR3 has 15 amino acids. CDR3 amino acids: CASSEGDRGWGTQYF. In DNA form, the CDR3 reads TGTGCCAGCAGTGAAGGAGACAGGGGATGGGGCACGCAGTATTTT.

The CDR3, as DNA: TGTGCCAGCAGCTGGGACTCCCAGGGGGCGCAGGGCTACACCTTC. This encodes CASSWDSQGAQGYTF. The rearrangement uses TRBV6-2 or TRBV6-3 and TRBJ1-2; 8 bases fit TRBD1. Looked up from germline, CDR1 is MNHEY and CDR2 is SVGEGT. V shed 6 bases, J shed 8 bases, and the junction held 14 bases outside the gene matches. The CDR3 covers 15 residues.

The V call is TRBV9, the J call TRBJ1-6, with 9 bases matching TRBD1. This CDR3 spans 16 amino acids. V trimming: 3 bases; J trimming: 9 bases; junction bases outside the gene matches: 10. Germline V gene lookup returns CDR1 SGDLS and CDR2 YYNGEE. The CDR3 loop reads CASSDRDRVGSSPLHF. The CDR3 nucleotides read TGTGCCAGCAGCGACCGGGACAGGGTGGGAAGTTCACCCCTCCACTTT.